This T cell receptor beta chain was identified in a study of blood T cell repertoires in COVID-19. About the study: COVID-19 samples collected from the United States, Italy and Spain covered acute and convalescent phases. T cells, B-cell-depleted T cells, or PBMCs provided the cDNA or gDNA that served as material.

Trimming removed 3 bases from V and 0 bases from J; junction bases left unmatched: 5. The germline gives CDR1 SGHRS, CDR2 YFSETQ. The CDR3 is made up of 15 amino acids. In the source study's methods: Amplification of reference gene primers was used by the study to estimate nucleated cell counts. The method was immunoSEQ multiplex PCR; TCRdb's version includes in-frame clones alone and lacks a portion of them. The V and J calls and clone size were taken over from that table, and D and trimming were inferred from the DNA. The table has about 270,000 clones, approximately 83% seen once; the top ten hold roughly 15%.

The chain has TRBV5-1 and TRBJ1-1; TRBD1 agrees at 7 bases. The sequenced material came from peripheral blood. The TCR was taken from a human donor in a cohort sampled during active COVID-19. The CDR3 bases are TGCGCCAGCAGCTATGAAGGGGGCATGAACACTGAAGCTTTCTTT. This encodes CASSYEGGMNTEAFF.